The 31 T cell receptor beta chains below all came from one sample that was sequenced in a study of blood T cell repertoires in COVID-19. Profiling relied on immunoSEQ multiplex PCR, and the TCRdb table lists in-frame clones only, not all of them. The sample lists about 59,000 clones; 65% to 80% were seen once. Sequenced material: peripheral blood. The receptors come from a man aged 55 to 70 with acute or convalescent COVID-19.

This clone turned up a few times. The chain recombines TRBV9 with TRBJ1-1; no firm D call. V lost 4 bases and J lost 0, with 10 bases in between. This CDR3 is 14 amino acids long. The germline V gene encodes CDR1 SGDLS and CDR2 YYNGEE. The CDR3 region has the DNA TGTGCCAGCAGCCCCCGACAAATGAACACTGAAGCTTTCTTT. Its translation: CASSPRQMNTEAFF.

The chain combines TRBV5-1 with TRBJ1-1; 7 bases agree with TRBD1. V trimming: 0 bases; J trimming: 6 bases; junction bases outside the gene matches: 11. Germline CDR1 reads SGHRS; CDR2 reads YFSETQ. The CDR3 is 16 residues long. The CDR3 coding sequence is TGCGCCAGCAGCTTGGCTCAACAGGGGAGAGGTGCTGAAGCTTTCTTT. Protein sequence: CASSLAQQGRGAEAFF.

This clone was seen only a few times. The chain recombines TRBV2 with TRBJ1-4; a weak D match, TRBD1 (5 bases). The germline V gene has CDR1 SNHLY and CDR2 FYNNEI. This CDR3 region has 15 residues. The V end lost 8 bases, the J end lost 7 bases, and 20 bases lay between the germline ends. The CDR3 spells CASRGQGGTSEKLFF. CDR3 bases: TGTGCCAGCCGCGGGCAGGGAGGAACAAGTGAAAAACTGTTTTTT.

V usage is TRBV4-1 and J usage is TRBJ2-3; TRBD2 aligns across 12 bases. V dropped 4 bases and J dropped 2; count of bases not matched to a gene: 4. The CDR3 has 16 residues. CDR1 MGHRA and CDR2 YSYEKL come from the germline V gene. CDR3 DNA sequence: TGCGCCAGCAGCCTCCTAGCGGGAGGGCCCACAGATACGCAGTATTTT. Amino acid sequence: CASSLLAGGPTDTQYF.

The chain uses TRBV19 and TRBJ1-5; D is unclear. V lost 5 bases and J 6 bases, leaving 14 bases between the germline ends. This CDR3 is built from 14 residues. Looked up from germline, CDR1 is LNHDA and CDR2 is SQIVND (reference sequence). CDR3 in amino acids: CASSSGVPIQPQHF. The CDR3 DNA reads as TGTGCCAGTAGTTCCGGGGTCCCGATTCAGCCCCAGCATTTT. Full variable domain (rest looked up from reference TRBV19 and TRBJ1-5): DGGITQSPKYLFRKEGQNVTLSCEQNLNHDAMYWYRQDPGQGLRLIYYSQIVNDFQKGDIAEGYSVSREKKESFPLTVTSAQKNPTAFYLCASSSGVPIQPQHFGDGTRLSIL.

V and J are TRBV28 and TRBJ2-5; TRBD1 matches 10 bases. The CDR3 runs 15 residues. Per germline, CDR1 MDHEN and CDR2 SYDVKM. Germline trimming cut 8 bases from V and 0 bases from J; bases unmatched to any gene: 6. The CDR3 bases are TGTGCCAGCTGCCCGGGACAGGGGTACCAAGAGACCCAGTACTTC. Protein product: CASCPGQGYQETQYF.

The chain has TRBV5-1 and TRBJ1-2; unclear D gene. From germline, CDR1 is SGHRS and CDR2 YFSETQ. V was shortened by 4 bases and J by 4 bases, with 14 bases between the two germline ends. The CDR3 length is 14 residues. In nucleotides, the CDR3 is TGCGCCAGCAGCCCAGCGGGGAGTTTCTATGGCTACACCTTC. Amino acids: CASSPAGSFYGYTF.

The chain uses TRBV7-9 and TRBJ2-5; D is ambiguous. CDR3 length: 11 residues. With 3 bases removed from V and 5 bases from J, the gap between germline ends came to 4 bases. Germline V gene lookup returns CDR1 SEHNR and CDR2 FQNEAQ (reference sequence). The CDR3 DNA sequence: TGTGCCAGCAGCTTCGGGGAGACCCAGTACTTC. It codes for CASSFGETQYF.

The chain employs TRBV27 and TRBJ1-1, with D tentatively TRBD1 (5 bases). The V gene's germline CDR1 is MNHEY and CDR2 SMNVEV (reference sequence). The length of the CDR3 is 14 residues. V lost 2 bases and J lost 3, with 10 bases in between. The chain's CDR3 is CASSLQGSYTEAFF. The CDR3 DNA is TGTGCCAGCAGTTTACAGGGCAGTTACACTGAAGCTTTCTTT.

This clone was recorded once. The J gene is TRBJ1-2, the V gene TRBV12-3 or TRBV12-4; maybe TRBD1 (5 bases). The CDR3 is made up of 13 amino acids. Trimming cost V 6 bases and J 8 bases, with 16 bases left between them. The CDR3 region has the DNA TGTGCCAGCAGGCTATTAGGGGTGTCCGGCTACACCTTC. Its protein product is CASRLLGVSGYTF.

This rearrangement joins TRBV7-2 to TRBJ2-1; 7 bases are shared with TRBD2. V was pared by 4 bases and J by 6 bases, with 15 bases of the junction left unmatched. Germline V gene sequence: CDR1 SGHTA, CDR2 FQGNSA. CDR3 length: 17 residues. CDR3 bases: TGTGCCAGCAGCTCCCGTTTACGGGACTACTCTATCAATGAGCAGTTCTTC. It codes for CASSSRLRDYSINEQFF.

The chain carries TRBV5-1 and TRBJ2-1; 14 bases agree with TRBD2. V was clipped by 4 bases and J by 7 bases; unmatched bases: 7. Germline CDR1 is SGHRS and CDR2 is YFSETQ. CDR3 length: 16 residues. The CDR3 here is CASSTGLAGGDNEQFF. Written as DNA, the CDR3 is TGCGCCAGCAGCACTGGACTAGCGGGAGGTGATAATGAGCAGTTCTTC.

This rearrangement joins TRBV30 to TRBJ1-4, with D unclear. The CDR3 sequence is 13 residues long. Trimming pared 0 bases from V and 6 bases from J, leaving 8 bases between. CDR1 is GTSNPN, CDR2 SVGIG, per germline (reference sequence). CDR3 residues: CAWSVRADEKLFF. CDR3 in DNA: TGTGCCTGGAGTGTACGCGCGGATGAAAAACTGTTTTTT.

The V gene is TRBV5-4, the J gene TRBJ1-2; 7 bases map to TRBD1. V lost 7 bases, J lost 7 bases, and 10 bases stayed unmatched. The CDR3 has 13 residues. Germline V gene lookup returns CDR1 SGHNT and CDR2 YYREEE (reference sequence). CDR3 sequence reads: CASASETGVGYTF. In DNA form, the CDR3 reads TGTGCCAGCGCTTCTGAAACAGGGGTTGGCTACACCTTC. The full variable domain, its missing parts supplied by reference TRBV5-4 and TRBJ1-2, is ETGVTQSPTHLIKTRGQQVTLRCSSQSGHNTVSWYQQALGQGPQFIFQYYREEENGRGNFPPRFSGLQFPNYSSELNVNALELDDSALYLCASASETGVGYTFGSGTRLTVV.

This clone came up many times. The chain uses TRBV6-5 and TRBJ1-6; D call uncertain. Trimming took 7 bases from V and 4 from J, leaving 5 bases between them. CDR1 is MNHEY and CDR2 is SVGAGI in the germline V gene. The CDR3 loop spans 12 amino acids. As DNA, the CDR3 is TGTGCCAGCAAGAGTTATAATTCACCCCTCCACTTT. It specifies CASKSYNSPLHF.

This clone was found once. The chain joins TRBV15 to TRBJ1-6; D is ambiguous. V lost 2 bases, J lost 6 bases, and 5 bases lay in between. The CDR3 totals 13 residues. CDR1 is LNHNV and CDR2 is YYDKDF in the germline V gene (reference sequence). The CDR3: CATSRLSNSPLHF. As DNA, the CDR3 is TGTGCCACCAGCAGACTCAGTAATTCACCCCTCCACTTT.

V is TRBV5-4 and J is TRBJ2-5; possibly TRBD2 for D (5 bases). The length of the CDR3 is 14 residues. Trimming took off 0 bases at V and 4 bases at J, with 10 bases between the two ends. The germline V gene encodes CDR1 SGHNT and CDR2 YYREEE (reference sequence). The CDR3 protein is CASSLVEVRETQYF. The CDR3, as DNA: TGTGCCAGCAGCTTGGTGGAGGTTCGAGAGACCCAGTACTTC.

V is TRBV28 and J is TRBJ2-1; weak D call: TRBD1 (6 bases). This CDR3 comprises 13 residues. V lost 1 base and J 6 bases, leaving 7 bases between the germline ends. Germline CDR1 is MDHEN and CDR2 is SYDVKM. CDR3 amino acids: CASSLSRGNEQFF. The DNA for the CDR3 is TGTGCCAGCAGTTTATCCAGGGGCAATGAGCAGTTCTTC.

This chain connects TRBV9 to TRBJ2-5; 13 positions match TRBD2. The CDR3 contains 14 residues. Unmatched junction bases numbered 1, after V lost 3 bases and J lost 5 bases. Germline loops: CDR1 SGDLS, CDR2 YYNGEE. DNA for the CDR3: TGTGCCAGCAGCGCGACTAGCGGGAGGGAGACCCAGTACTTC. Amino acids: CASSATSGRETQYF. Full variable domain (rest looked up from reference TRBV9 and TRBJ2-5): DSGVTQTPKHLITATGQRVTLRCSPRSGDLSVYWYQQSLDQGLQFLIQYYNGEERAKGNILERFSAQQFPDLHSELNLSSLELGDSALYFCASSATSGRETQYFGPGTRLLVL.

The J gene is TRBJ1-3, the V gene TRBV28, with a possible D match to TRBD1 (5 bases). Deletions cut 4 bases from V and 0 bases from J, with 7 bases between. Per germline, CDR1 MDHEN and CDR2 SYDVKM. The CDR3 loop spans 14 amino acids. CDR3 protein: CASSYQGSGNTIYF. The CDR3 DNA reads as TGTGCCAGCAGTTACCAGGGCTCTGGAAACACCATATATTTT.

The chain combines TRBV4-2 with TRBJ2-7; possibly TRBD2 for D (6 bases). V lost 6 bases and J lost 2, with 17 bases in between. Germline assignment: CDR1 LGHNA and CDR2 YNFKEQ. The CDR3 length is 15 residues. The CDR3 loop reads CASRAYGTGAYEQYF. DNA of the CDR3: TGTGCCAGCAGGGCCTACGGGACTGGGGCCTACGAGCAGTACTTC.

The chain has TRBV6-5 and TRBJ2-1, with a tentative D call TRBD1 (6 bases). The CDR3 has 15 residues. CDR1 is MNHEY, CDR2 SVGAGI, per germline. The V end lost 5 bases, the J end lost 1 base, and 12 bases lay between the germline ends. CDR3: CASSNRVGSYNEQFF. Here the CDR3 DNA reads TGTGCCAGCAGTAACAGGGTCGGGTCCTACAATGAGCAGTTCTTC.

This clone was seen more than once but under ten times. V gene TRBV10-3 combines with J gene TRBJ2-1; TRBD2 matches 8 bases. CDR1 is ENHRY and CDR2 is SYGVKD in the germline V gene. V shed 5 bases and J 8 bases; nucleotides not matched to a gene: 11. The CDR3 spans 15 residues. The CDR3: CAISPGVTSGYEQFF. The CDR3 coding sequence is TGTGCCATCAGTCCAGGGGTCACTAGCGGTTATGAGCAGTTCTTC.

This clone showed up just a few times. The chain combines TRBV7-9 with TRBJ2-5, with a weak D call TRBD2 (6 bases). CDR3 length equals 14 residues. Trimming removed 3 bases at V and 1 base at J, with 9 bases between. Per germline, CDR1 SEHNR and CDR2 FQNEAQ (reference sequence). The CDR3 reads CASSFSGVQETQYF. CDR3 nucleotide sequence: TGTGCCAGCAGCTTCTCGGGGGTCCAAGAGACCCAGTACTTC. The complete variable domain, with remaining parts taken from reference TRBV7-9 and TRBJ2-5, reads DTGVSQNPRHKITKRGQNVTFRCDPISEHNRLYWYRQTLGQGPEFLTYFQNEAQLEKSRLLSDRFSAERPKGSFSTLEIQRTEQGDSAMYLCASSFSGVQETQYFGPGTRLLVL.

The chain carries TRBV4-1 and TRBJ2-5; 7 bases line up with TRBD1. The V and J ends lost 1 base and 7 bases, in that order; junction bases with no gene match: 12. Per germline, CDR1 MGHRA and CDR2 YSYEKL. The length of the CDR3 is 16 residues. The CDR3 DNA reads as TGCGCCAGCAGCCAAGGTAACAGGGGAGTGGCGGCGACCCAGTACTTC. Protein sequence: CASSQGNRGVAATQYF.

The gene calls are TRBV28 and TRBJ2-4; TRBD1 might be the D (7 bases). This CDR3 spans 15 amino acids. Looked up from germline, CDR1 is MDHEN and CDR2 is SYDVKM. V lost 3 bases and J 3 bases, leaving 12 bases between the germline ends. Here the CDR3 reads CASSLRDSVKNIQYF. Here the CDR3 DNA reads TGTGCCAGCAGTTTGCGGGACAGTGTCAAAAACATTCAGTACTTC.

The gene calls are TRBV18 and TRBJ2-7; 7 bases align to TRBD1. Germline lookup yields CDR1 KGHSH and CDR2 LQKENI. V lost 6 bases and J lost 6; bases outside the gene matches: 5. The CDR3 sequence is 12 residues long. The CDR3 coding sequence is TGTGCCAGCTCCGGACAGGAGCGCGAGCAGTACTTC. Translated: CASSGQEREQYF.

This chain joins TRBV2 and TRBJ2-7; TRBD2 agrees at 10 bases. The CDR3 is 13 amino acids. Trimming cost V 5 bases and J 2 bases; bases outside gene matches: 0. Germline V gene data show CDR1 as SNHLY and CDR2 as FYNNEI. CDR3 residues: CASSSGRAYEQYF. CDR3 DNA sequence: TGTGCCAGCAGTAGCGGGAGGGCCTACGAGCAGTACTTC.

The chain carries TRBV11-2 and TRBJ2-1; 7 bases are a match to TRBD2. The V segment lost 6 bases and the J segment 4 bases; nucleotides outside the gene matches: 12. The CDR3 totals 16 residues. Germline CDR1 reads SGHAT; CDR2 reads FQNNGV. The DNA for the CDR3 is TGTGCCAGCAGAAAAATACGGGGAGGGACTTACAATGAGCAGTTCTTC. The encoded protein is CASRKIRGGTYNEQFF.

The CDR3 DNA follows: TGTGCCAGCAGCACTCGTCTAGGGGGGGGATCCGGGGAGCTGTTTTTT. Protein product: CASSTRLGGGSGELFF. The V call is TRBV11-3, the J call TRBJ2-2; possibly TRBD2 for D (7 bases). The CDR3 has 16 residues. CDR1 is SGHNT and CDR2 is YENEEA in the germline V gene. V was cut by 5 bases and J by 6 bases, with 19 bases left in between.

The chain's CDR3 is CASNYAGQGSYGYTF. Here the CDR3 DNA reads TGTGCCAGCAATTATGCCGGACAGGGTAGTTATGGCTACACCTTC. The chain carries TRBV2 and TRBJ1-2; 8 bases are a match to TRBD1. The length of the CDR3 is 15 residues. V was pared by 7 bases and J by 5 bases, with 12 bases of the junction left unmatched. Germline values: CDR1 SNHLY, CDR2 FYNNEI. Based on the CDR3 plus reference TRBV2 and TRBJ1-2, the full variable domain is EPEVTQTPSHQVTQMGQEVILRCVPISNHLYFYWYRQILGQKVEFLVSFYNNEISEKSEIFDDQFSVERPDGSNFTLKIRSTKLEDSAMYFCASNYAGQGSYGYTFGSGTRLTVV.